This T cell receptor beta chain originates from a study of blood T cell repertoires in COVID-19. This CDR3 is built from 12 residues. Trimming removed 3 bases from V and 7 bases from J, with 6 bases in between. The germline V gene encodes CDR1 SNHLY and CDR2 FYNNEI. Here immunoSEQ multiplex PCR was the method, and the copy in TCRdb shows in-frame clones only, minus some. The sample has some 200,000 clones; 80% to 85% are singletons. The chain recombines TRBV2 with TRBJ2-2; a weak D match, TRBD2 (5 bases). The sequence was obtained from an older woman who had recovered from COVID-19. Material for sequencing was peripheral blood. The CDR3 region is CASSDAGGELFF. The CDR3 coding sequence is TGTGCCAGCAGTGACGCGGGCGGGGAGCTGTTTTTT.